This T cell receptor beta chain was retrieved from a study of T cells after yellow fever vaccination. TCRdb independently ran MiXCR on the 5' RACE reads; one entry per CDR3 protein. The sample gives about 300,000 distinct CDR3 sequences, around 6.8% of which show up once; roughly 19% is in the top ten. There are a few counts of this clonotype. The CDR3 is made up of 15 amino acids. V lost 3 bases to trimming and J lost 8 bases, with 20 bases between them. CDR1 and CDR2 (germline): DFQATT, SNEGSKA (reference sequence). The sequenced sample was PBMCs, obtained more than 35 days after the first yellow fever vaccination. The J gene is TRBJ2-4, the V gene TRBV20-1, with D possibly TRBD2 on 7 matching bases. The receptor was derived from a man aged 18 to 29 who received the YFV17D yellow fever vaccine. CDR3 nucleotide sequence: TGCAGTGCTAGTCGGCCTCCCGGGGAGGGGGACATTCAGTACTTC. Amino acids: CSASRPPGEGDIQYF.